A single sample is the source of the 23 T cell receptor beta chains below, sequenced in a study of CD8 T cells in ankylosing spondylitis. Each CDR3 protein gets one entry after TCRdb re-called the 5' RACE reads with MiXCR. The sample includes under 400,000 distinct CDR3 sequences, around 10% of them seen just once. Material for sequencing was blood, either unsorted or a sorted T cell fraction (not recorded which). Receptor source: a female donor with ankylosing spondylitis or in good health (not recorded which).

The table lists this clonotype with many counts. The rearrangement joins TRBV15 to TRBJ1-5; D gene uncertain. The length of the CDR3 is 21 residues. Germline V lookup: CDR1 LNHNV, CDR2 YYDKDF (reference sequence). Trimming cost V 0 bases and J 0 bases, with 24 bases left between them. This CDR3 reads CATSRDTGRRYSTGSNQPQHF. CDR3 DNA sequence: TGTGCCACCAGCAGAGATACGGGAAGGAGGTATTCGACGGGTAGCAATCAGCCCCAGCATTTT.

This clonotype was observed at least ten times. V is TRBV5-8 and J is TRBJ1-3; D gene ambiguous. The CDR3 has 16 residues. Trimming took 4 bases from V and 4 from J, leaving 18 bases between them. CDR1 and CDR2 from the germline V gene are SGHTS and YDEGEE. CDR3 in DNA: TGTGCCAGCAGCCACCGTGGGTATCAAGCAGGAAACACCATATATTTT. Residues: CASSHRGYQAGNTIYF.

At least ten counts were recorded for this clonotype. The chain combines TRBV20-1 with TRBJ2-1; unclear D gene. Germline V CDR1 and CDR2: DFQATT, SNEGSKA (reference sequence). CDR3 length: 14 amino acids. Deletions cut 5 bases from V and 3 bases from J, with 14 bases between. This CDR3 is CSAQSSRLYNEQFF. CDR3 DNA: TGCAGTGCTCAGTCCAGCAGGCTCTACAATGAGCAGTTCTTC.

This clonotype was recorded a few times. The CDR3 region is CASSYQGLQETQYF. The CDR3 bases are TGCGCCAGCAGCTACCAGGGATTACAAGAGACCCAGTACTTC. V is TRBV5-1 and J is TRBJ2-5; D perhaps matches TRBD1 (5 bases). Trimming removed 3 bases from V and 2 bases from J, with 11 bases in between. Germline V CDR1 and CDR2: SGHRS, YFSETQ. The CDR3 has 14 residues.

This clonotype was observed at least ten times. This chain connects TRBV5-1 to TRBJ1-6, with 9 bases fitting TRBD1. In germline, CDR1 is SGHRS, CDR2 YFSETQ. Trimming at V came to 3 bases and at J to 11 bases, leaving 9 bases not matched to a gene. The CDR3 is 15 residues long. CDR3 coding DNA: TGCGCCAGCAGCTCGGAGACAGGGGGAACGGCACCCCTCCACTTT. Translation: CASSSETGGTAPLHF.

There are many counts of this clonotype. The chain employs TRBV20-1 and TRBJ2-1; 9 bases are a match to TRBD2. The CDR3 covers 16 residues. The germline V gene has CDR1 DFQATT and CDR2 SNEGSKA (reference sequence). V lost 5 bases, J lost 1 base, and 9 bases stayed unmatched. CDR3 amino acids: CSARLSGRGSYNEQFF. CDR3 bases: TGCAGTGCTCGACTTAGCGGGAGAGGGTCCTACAATGAGCAGTTCTTC.

The rearrangement links TRBV14 to TRBJ1-5; possible D gene TRBD1, 6 bases. The CDR3 extends over 15 amino acids. Germline CDR1 reads SGHDN; CDR2 reads FVKESK. V gave up 2 bases and J gave up 5 bases, with 13 bases separating them. The CDR3 is CASSQRDKRDQPQHF. CDR3 sequence (DNA): TGTGCCAGCAGCCAAAGGGACAAGAGAGATCAGCCCCAGCATTTT.

This clonotype has at least ten counts. V gene TRBV20-1 combines with J gene TRBJ1-5, with D perhaps TRBD1 (6 bases). Germline V gene sequence: CDR1 DFQATT, CDR2 SNEGSKA (reference sequence). The V and J ends lost 5 bases and 1 base respectively, with 15 bases between them. This CDR3 is built from 15 residues. The CDR3 protein is CSAPMTQGSNQPQHF. In DNA form, the CDR3 reads TGCAGTGCTCCAATGACTCAGGGGAGCAATCAGCCCCAGCATTTT.

This clonotype was seen more than once but under ten times. The CDR3 loop reads CAISGTSGGRNNNEQFF. The CDR3 DNA follows: TGTGCCATCAGTGGAACTAGCGGGGGCCGGAATAACAATGAGCAGTTCTTC. V and J are TRBV10-3 and TRBJ2-1; 11 positions agree with TRBD2. Trimming removed 4 bases from V and 5 bases from J; junction bases left unmatched: 10. The germline CDR1 and CDR2 sequences are ENHRY and SYGVKD. This CDR3 region has 17 residues.

This clonotype was observed many times. This chain links TRBV7-2 with TRBJ2-2; perhaps TRBD1 as D (6 bases). CDR3 length equals 15 residues. Deletions cut 6 bases from V and 1 base from J, with 12 bases between. Germline CDR1 and CDR2: SGHTA and FQGNSA. The CDR3 region has the DNA TGTGCCAGCAGATCAGGGGTACTGAACACCGGGGAGCTGTTTTTT. Its protein is CASRSGVLNTGELFF.

Worth noting for this clonotype: Possible read error: a much larger clone is one base away. Since the CDR3 does not end with the conserved phenylalanine or tryptophan, this likely comes from a read error. The chain employs TRBV20-1 and TRBJ2-5; tentatively, D is TRBD2 (6 bases). CDR3 length: 14 amino acids. The ends were cut back, 3 bases at V and 2 bases at J, with 13 bases in the middle. CDR1 and CDR2 from the germline V gene are DFQATT and SNEGSKA (reference sequence). The CDR3 nucleotides read TGCAGTGCTAGGCGGTCTAGCGTACAAGAGACCCAGTACTCC. As protein: CSARRSSVQETQYS.

Many counts were recorded for this clonotype. The rearrangement links TRBV20-1 to TRBJ2-1; 11 bases line up with TRBD2. Germline CDR1 and CDR2: DFQATT and SNEGSKA (reference sequence). The length of the CDR3 is 17 residues. Unmatched junction bases numbered 7, after V lost 0 bases and J lost 3 bases. The CDR3 bases are TGCAGTGCTAGAGATCAACTAGCGGGAGCTATCTACAATGAGCAGTTCTTC. It yields the protein CSARDQLAGAIYNEQFF.

This clonotype came up many times. This chain connects TRBV5-1 to TRBJ2-1; 8 nucleotides align to TRBD1. Germline trimming cut 4 bases from V and 7 bases from J; bases unmatched to any gene: 7. The germline gives CDR1 SGHRS, CDR2 YFSETQ. This CDR3 is built from 14 residues. The CDR3 DNA is TGCGCCAGCAGCCACGGGACAGGTAATAATGAGCAGTTCTTC. Amino acid sequence: CASSHGTGNNEQFF.

This clonotype was counted ten times or more. Here the CDR3 reads CASERWDTQYF. The CDR3, as DNA: TGTGCCAGCGAGAGATGGGATACGCAGTATTTT. The gene calls are TRBV28 and TRBJ2-3; no definite D call. Trimming pared 8 bases from V and 6 bases from J, leaving 9 bases between. Germline CDR1 is MDHEN and CDR2 is SYDVKM. This CDR3 region has 11 residues. Combining the CDR3 with reference TRBV28 and TRBJ2-3 gives the whole variable domain DVKVTQSSRYLVKRTGEKVFLECVQDMDHENMFWYRQDPGLGLRLIYFSYDVKMKEKGDIPEGYSVSREKKERFSLILESASTNQTSMYLCASERWDTQYFGPGTRLTVL.

This clonotype was observed many times. This chain links TRBV12-3 or TRBV12-4 with TRBJ2-2; D is perhaps TRBD2 (6 bases). Between the trimmed V and J ends, which lost 6 bases and 6 bases, there was a span of 17 bases. The CDR3 is 15 amino acids. For the CDR3, the DNA is TGTGCCAGCAGACGGAGCGGCGGGGATGCCGGGGAGCTGTTTTTT. Its protein is CASRRSGGDAGELFF.

Details on this clonotype: The junction departs from germline at one end; a sequencing error may be responsible. V gene TRBV12-3 or TRBV12-4 combines with J gene TRBJ2-7, with 8 bases that match TRBD2. The CDR3 is 13 amino acids. CDR3 loop: CASSLAGYYEQYF. In DNA form, the CDR3 reads TGTGCCAGCAGTCTAGCGGGCTACTACGAGCAGTACTTC.

Regarding this clonotype: A much larger clonotype is one base distant, so this may be a read error. The chain uses TRBV18 and TRBJ1-1; tentatively, D is TRBD1 (6 bases). This CDR3 has 16 amino acids. Germline values: CDR1 KGHSH, CDR2 LQKENI. The CDR3 reads CDSSPLWGALNTEAFF. The CDR3 region has the DNA TGTGACAGCTCACCACTGTGGGGGGCCCTGAACACTGAAGCTTTCTTT.

This clonotype has a handful of counts. V is TRBV5-1 and J is TRBJ1-1, with 9 bases that match TRBD1. This CDR3 is built from 15 residues. With V trimmed by 2 bases and J by 3 bases, 5 bases remained unmatched. Germline V gene sequence: CDR1 SGHRS, CDR2 YFSETQ. The CDR3 is CASSLQGARDTEAFF. The CDR3 DNA follows: TGCGCCAGCAGCTTACAGGGGGCGCGGGACACTGAAGCTTTCTTT.

There are many counts of this clonotype. V usage is TRBV27 and J usage is TRBJ2-7; TRBD2 might be the D (6 bases). Germline V lookup: CDR1 MNHEY, CDR2 SMNVEV (reference sequence). Trimming took off 8 bases at V and 6 bases at J, with 17 bases between the two ends. CDR3 length: 13 amino acids. The CDR3 reads CASEEGYGGEQYF. The CDR3 region has the DNA TGTGCCAGCGAGGAGGGGTATGGTGGCGAGCAGTACTTC.

This clonotype has a handful of counts. The chain links TRBV20-1 to TRBJ2-1; D is unresolved. This CDR3 has 11 residues. Germline V lookup: CDR1 DFQATT, CDR2 SNEGSKA (reference sequence). Trimming removed 5 bases at V and 6 bases at J, with 8 bases between. As DNA, the CDR3 is TGCAGTGCTGCTGTTCTCAATGAGCAGTTCTTC. Encoded protein: CSAAVLNEQFF.

This clonotype was observed many times. The CDR3 DNA reads as TGTGCCAGTAGGAGAGGACCCGAGAACACCGGGGAGCTGTTTTTT. Amino acids: CASRRGPENTGELFF. The J gene is TRBJ2-2, the V gene TRBV12-3 or TRBV12-4; D is ambiguous. V was trimmed by 9 bases and J by 1 base, leaving 15 bases between them. CDR3 length equals 15 residues.

This chain uses TRBV5-4 with TRBJ1-1; D might be TRBD1 (6 bases). V was clipped by 7 bases and J by 1 base, with 17 bases between them. Germline-derived CDR1 and CDR2 are SGHNT and YYREEE (reference sequence). This CDR3 has 15 residues. CDR3 sequence reads: CASSPVSDRNTEAFF. CDR3 sequence (DNA): TGTGCCAGCTCCCCTGTATCGGACAGGAACACTGAAGCTTTCTTT. The whole variable domain, remainder taken from reference TRBV5-4 and TRBJ1-1, is ETGVTQSPTHLIKTRGQQVTLRCSSQSGHNTVSWYQQALGQGPQFIFQYYREEENGRGNFPPRFSGLQFPNYSSELNVNALELDDSALYLCASSPVSDRNTEAFFGQGTRLTVV.

This rearrangement joins TRBV6-6 to TRBJ2-7, with D perhaps matching TRBD2 (5 bases). In germline, CDR1 is MNHNY, CDR2 SVGAGI (reference sequence). V dropped 8 bases and J dropped 3 bases, with 11 bases sitting between them. The CDR3 spans 12 residues. The CDR3 loop reads CASGRGSYEQYF. In DNA, the CDR3 is TGTGCCAGCGGCCGAGGGAGCTACGAGCAGTACTTC.